This record covers a single T cell receptor beta chain. Its antigen is unknown. Germline V gene lookup returns CDR1 SGHAT and CDR2 FQNNGV. Trimming shortened V by 4 bases and J by 3 bases, and 24 bases separated the two germline ends. The CDR3 is made up of 19 amino acids. The sample belongs to a study of CD8+ T cells in alopecia areata. In the study overall: Tofacitinib treatment spanned 6 to 18 months, with 6 months off drug afterward. The study's findings and limits: Sequencing of scalp tissue also captures the resident alphabeta T cells of normal skin. Lesional scalp, notably in alopecia totalis/universalis, had clonality above that of normal scalp.

The study team obtained lesional scalp punch biopsies and peripheral blood from alopecia areata patients. After isolation, RNA underwent reverse transcription to generate cDNA as the sequencing template. TCRdb keeps only in-frame clones here, not all; method: immunoSEQ multiplex PCR. The repertoire consists of 7,000 to 7,500 clones, with 55% to 70% occurring once and the leading ten covering 16%. The clonotype originates from a human donor with alopecia areata. Specimen: skin, collected at week 0. This chain connects TRBV11-2 to TRBJ2-2; the D call may be TRBD1 or TRBD2 (5 bases each). CDR3: CASSSVSGFPREHTGELFF. The CDR3 DNA follows: TGTGCCAGCAGCTCGGTCAGTGGTTTCCCCAGGGAGCACACCGGGGAGCTGTTTTTT.